This TCR beta chain was documented in a study of blood T cells in healthy people across ages. Study findings and constraints: What prevented conclusive comparison of naive and antigen-experienced cells was that PBMCs were unsorted.

Using a J-beta primer mix together with a sample-barcoded 5' primer, a second PCR was run for about 6 to 12 cycles. Every molecule of cDNA carried a tag from a template-switch adaptor with 12 random nucleotides. TCRdb reanalysed the 5' RACE reads using MiXCR and keeps one entry per CDR3 protein. Of about 590,000 distinct CDR3 sequences in the sample, approximately 30% were seen once. The germline gives CDR1 SGHRS, CDR2 YFSETQ. The CDR3 has 17 residues. Trimming stripped 0 bases from V and 0 bases from J, with 16 bases between. This clonotype was counted ten times or more. Its target is not known. The sequenced material came from blood. This TCR was recovered from a woman of 80 years or more in good health. The chain has TRBV5-1 and TRBJ2-7, with unresolved D. The CDR3 protein is CASSLDGMASRSYEQYF. The CDR3 region has the DNA TGCGCCAGCAGCTTGGATGGGATGGCTTCCCGCTCCTACGAGCAGTACTTC.